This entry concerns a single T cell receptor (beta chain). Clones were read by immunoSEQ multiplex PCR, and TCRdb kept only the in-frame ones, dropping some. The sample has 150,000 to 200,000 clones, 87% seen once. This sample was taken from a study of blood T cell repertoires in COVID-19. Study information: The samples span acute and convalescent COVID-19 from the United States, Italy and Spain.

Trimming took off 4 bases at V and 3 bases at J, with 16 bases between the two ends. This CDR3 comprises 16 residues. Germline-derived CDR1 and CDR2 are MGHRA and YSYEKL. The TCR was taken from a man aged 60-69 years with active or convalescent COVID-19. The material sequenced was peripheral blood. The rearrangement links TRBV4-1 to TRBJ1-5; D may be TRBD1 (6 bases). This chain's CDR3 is CASSLSTWTANQPQHF. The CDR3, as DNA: TGCGCCAGCAGCCTCTCAACTTGGACAGCCAATCAGCCCCAGCATTTT.